The rows below give T cell receptor beta chains drawn from one sample of a study of blood T cell repertoires in COVID-19. Measured with immunoSEQ multiplex PCR; TCRdb has only the in-frame clones, and not every one. Found here are a few hundred thousand clones, 75% to 90% of them singletons; the top ten hold approximately 3.4%. Sequenced: PBMCs or T cells enriched from blood (not recorded which). Receptors originate from a woman aged 40 to 50 who had been exposed to COVID-19. Both conserved end residues are part of each CDR3. D genes are given only for firm matches. The size entry is marked missing in some rows and otherwise reads once, few, many or a size class.

- | TRBJ2-7 | TRBV24-1 | TRBD1 | CATSDSRQGWEQYF | TGTGCCACCAGTGATTCCCGACAGGGTTGGGAGCAGTACTTC
- | TRBJ2-7 | TRBV7-2 | TRBD1 | CASSYLRDRGHEQYF | TGTGCCAGCAGCTACCTCCGGGACAGGGGTCACGAGCAGTACTTC
- | TRBJ1-6 | TRBV11-3 | - | CASSLADYNSPLHF | TGTGCCAGCAGCTTGGCGGACTATAATTCACCCCTCCACTTT
- | TRBJ2-2 | TRBV6-4 | - | CASSTSTDTGELFF | TGTGCCAGCAGCACTAGCACTGACACCGGGGAGCTGTTTTTT
- | TRBJ1-1 | TRBV4-1 | - | CASRAQDPLSYEAFF | TGCGCCAGCCGAGCACAGGACCCTTTAAGTTATGAAGCTTTCTTT
- | TRBJ2-3 | TRBV5-4 | - | CASSPAGSGTDTQYF | TGTGCCAGCAGCCCCGCGGGGTCTGGCACAGATACGCAGTATTTT
- | TRBJ2-5 | TRBV21-1 | - | CASSNSRGPGDRETQYF | TGTGCCAGCAGCAACTCCAGGGGGCCCGGGGATAGGGAGACCCAGTACTTC
- | TRBJ1-5 | TRBV4-1 | TRBD1 | CASSHTGTGRPQHF | TGCGCCAGCAGCCATACCGGGACAGGGCGGCCCCAGCATTTT
- | TRBJ1-3 | TRBV27 | - | CASSPGTSGNTIYF | TGTGCCAGCAGTCCGGGTACGTCTGGAAACACCATATATTTT
- | TRBJ2-3 | TRBV13 | TRBD2 | CASSQRGVNSDTQYF | TGTGCCAGCAGCCAGCGGGGGGTAAACTCAGATACGCAGTATTTT
- | TRBJ2-3 | TRBV10-1 | - | CASPHPGQIFTDTQYF | TGCGCCAGCCCCCACCCAGGACAGATTTTCACAGATACGCAGTATTTT
- | TRBJ1-2 | TRBV28 | TRBD1 | CASSLADRGLGYTF | TGTGCCAGCAGTTTGGCAGACAGGGGGCTGGGCTACACCTTC
- | TRBJ1-1 | TRBV7-2 | TRBD1 | CASSLETGAEAFF | TGTGCCAGCAGCTTAGAGACAGGGGCGGAAGCTTTCTTT
- | TRBJ2-1 | TRBV11-2 | TRBD2 | CASSLVPTSGDNEQFF | TGTGCCAGCAGCTTAGTTCCGACTAGCGGTGACAATGAGCAGTTCTTC
- | TRBJ2-1 | TRBV19 | - | CATRGGQQYNEQFF | TGTGCCACTCGCGGAGGACAGCAGTACAATGAGCAGTTCTTC
- | TRBJ2-2 | TRBV9 | TRBD1 | CASSGDRVPGELFF | TGTGCCAGCAGCGGGGACAGGGTACCCGGGGAGCTGTTTTTT
- | TRBJ1-5 | TRBV19 | - | CASSYDPGQIILHSNQPQHF | TGTGCCAGTAGCTACGACCCCGGACAGATAATATTACATAGCAATCAGCCCCAGCATTTT
- | TRBJ1-3 | TRBV28 | - | CASSFVDSMTRGSNTIYF | TGTGCCAGCAGTTTTGTGGACAGTATGACTCGGGGATCAAACACCATATATTTT
- | TRBJ2-5 | TRBV5-1 | - | CASSLVQGQETQYF | TGCGCCAGCAGCTTGGTACAGGGACAAGAGACCCAGTACTTC
- | TRBJ2-1 | TRBV4-1 | - | CASQLHSGDYNEQFF | TGCGCCAGCCAGCTACACAGCGGAGATTACAATGAGCAGTTCTTC
- | TRBJ1-2 | TRBV7-9 | - | CASSLAAGPIRYGYTF | TGTGCCAGCAGCTTAGCGGCTGGGCCGATACGCTATGGCTACACCTTC
- | TRBJ2-1 | TRBV5-1 | - | CASSVGRDILASYEQFF | TGCGCCAGCAGCGTTGGTCGGGATATATTAGCGTCTTATGAGCAGTTCTTC
- | TRBJ1-5 | TRBV7-8 | - | CASSRDTPYSNQPQHF | TGTGCCAGCAGTCGGGACACCCCGTATAGCAATCAGCCCCAGCATTTT
- | TRBJ2-7 | TRBV7-9 | TRBD1 | CASSNYMGQGREQYF | TGTGCCAGCAGCAATTATATGGGACAGGGCCGGGAGCAGTACTTC
- | TRBJ2-1 | TRBV27 | TRBD2 | CASSSPLRTSGTSNEQFF | TGTGCCAGCAGTTCCCCGCTGAGGACTAGCGGGACCTCTAATGAGCAGTTCTTC
- | TRBJ2-5 | TRBV3-1/TRBV3-2 | - | CASSQVPLRQETQYF | TGTGCCAGCAGCCAAGTTCCCCTCCGGCAAGAGACCCAGTACTTC
- | TRBJ1-2 | TRBV4-3 | TRBD1 | CASSPGDRLLNYGYTF | TGCGCCAGCAGCCCTGGGGACAGATTGTTGAACTATGGCTACACCTTC
- | TRBJ1-5 | TRBV4-2 | - | CASSQVGGDNQPQHF | TGTGCCAGCAGCCAGGTCGGGGGGGACAATCAGCCCCAGCATTTT
- | TRBJ1-1 | TRBV14 | - | CASSPADRHMNTEAFF | TGTGCCAGCAGCCCGGCAGACAGACACATGAACACTGAAGCTTTCTTT
- | TRBJ2-5 | TRBV6-5 | TRBD1 | CASTTGGLRGETQYF | TGTGCCAGCACTACAGGGGGCTTACGAGGAGAGACCCAGTACTTC
- | TRBJ1-5 | TRBV9 | - | CASSAGSGINQPQHF | TGTGCCAGCAGCGCTGGTTCCGGGATCAATCAGCCCCAGCATTTT
- | TRBJ2-1 | TRBV28 | TRBD2 | CASSIISGRGNEQFF | TGTGCCAGCAGTATAATTAGCGGGAGGGGCAATGAGCAGTTCTTC
once | TRBJ1-1 | TRBV4-1 | - | CASSQVGSEAFF | TGCGCCAGCAGCCAAGTTGGGAGTGAAGCTTTCTTT
- | TRBJ1-2 | TRBV12-3/TRBV12-4 | - | CASSWTVNGYTF | TGTGCCAGCAGCTGGACAGTCAATGGCTACACCTTC
- | TRBJ2-3 | TRBV7-6 | TRBD1 | CASSPRQGASDTQYF | TGTGCCAGCAGCCCTCGACAGGGGGCCTCAGATACGCAGTATTTT
- | TRBJ1-6 | TRBV19 | TRBD1 | CASSPWTGGSPLHF | TGTGCCAGTAGCCCATGGACAGGGGGTTCACCCCTCCACTTT